The clone carrying this TCR beta chain was observed a handful of times. As yet, its antigen is unknown. V was clipped by 3 bases and J by 2 bases, with 15 bases between them. Germline CDR1 is SGDLS and CDR2 is YYNGEE. This CDR3 has 15 amino acids. The sample originates from a study of blood T cells in healthy people across ages. Study results and limitations: Higher diversity, along with more naive CD4+ cells, distinguished long-lived donors from aged donors.

Primers used in a second PCR of roughly 7 to 12 cycles were a sample-barcoded 5' primer and a J-beta primer mix. TCRdb analysed the 5' RACE reads with MiXCR anew, one entry per CDR3 protein. The sample records some 1.4 million distinct CDR3 sequences, roughly 40% being singletons. The chain carries TRBV9 and TRBJ2-7; tentatively, D is TRBD1 (6 bases). The sequence derives from a woman aged 18-30 years in good health. The sample comprised blood. DNA for the CDR3: TGTGCCAGCAGCGAAACCGGGACACCCGCCTACGAGCAGTACTTC. Translation: CASSETGTPAYEQYF.